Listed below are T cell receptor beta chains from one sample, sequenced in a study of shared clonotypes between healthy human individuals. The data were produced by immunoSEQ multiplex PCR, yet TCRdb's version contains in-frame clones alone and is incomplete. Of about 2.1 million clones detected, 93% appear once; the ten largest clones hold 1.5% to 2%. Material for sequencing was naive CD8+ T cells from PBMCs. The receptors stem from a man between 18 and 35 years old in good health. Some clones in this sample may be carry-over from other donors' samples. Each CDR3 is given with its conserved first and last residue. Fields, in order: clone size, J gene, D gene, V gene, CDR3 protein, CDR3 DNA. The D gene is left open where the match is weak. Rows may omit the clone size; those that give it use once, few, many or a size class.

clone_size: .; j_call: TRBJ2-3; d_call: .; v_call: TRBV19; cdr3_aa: CASSIARSTDTQYF; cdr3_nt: TGTGCCAGTAGTATCGCCAGGAGCACAGATACGCAGTATTTT
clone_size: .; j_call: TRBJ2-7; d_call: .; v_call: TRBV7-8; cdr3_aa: CASSPTTSSYEQYF; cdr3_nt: TGTGCCAGCAGCCCGACCACGAGCTCCTACGAGCAGTACTTC
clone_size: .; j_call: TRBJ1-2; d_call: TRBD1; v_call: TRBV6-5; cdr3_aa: CASSSRTGPYGYTF; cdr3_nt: TGTGCCAGCAGTTCTAGGACAGGCCCCTATGGCTACACCTTC
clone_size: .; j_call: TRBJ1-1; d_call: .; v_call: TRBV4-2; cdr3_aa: CASSQGTALPMNTEAFF; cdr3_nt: TGTGCCAGCAGCCAAGGGACTGCCCTCCCTATGAACACTGAAGCTTTCTTT
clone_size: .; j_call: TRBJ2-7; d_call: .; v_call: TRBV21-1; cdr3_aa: CASSKAAGGLYEQYF; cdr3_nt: TGTGCCAGCAGCAAAGCGGCGGGAGGACTCTACGAGCAGTACTTC
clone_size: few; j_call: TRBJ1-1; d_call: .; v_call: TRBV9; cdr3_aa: CASSGVGTEAFF; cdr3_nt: TGTGCCAGCAGTGGGGTTGGCACTGAAGCTTTCTTT
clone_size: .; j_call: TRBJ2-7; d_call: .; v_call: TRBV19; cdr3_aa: CASSERTVVDEQYF; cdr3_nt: TGTGCCAGTAGCGAAAGGACAGTCGTCGACGAGCAGTACTTC
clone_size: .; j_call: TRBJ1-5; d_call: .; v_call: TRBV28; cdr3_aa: CASSFIGSGVRPQHF; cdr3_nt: TGTGCCAGCAGTTTCATTGGGTCAGGGGTTCGGCCCCAGCATTTT
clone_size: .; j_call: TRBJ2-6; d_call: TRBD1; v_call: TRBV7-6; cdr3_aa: CASSSETGTGGAPGANVLTF; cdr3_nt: TGTGCCAGCAGCTCTGAAACCGGGACAGGGGGCGCCCCTGGGGCCAACGTCCTGACTTTC
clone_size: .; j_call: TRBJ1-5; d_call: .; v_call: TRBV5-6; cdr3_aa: CASTHREQGSQPQHF; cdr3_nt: TGTGCCAGCACTCACAGGGAGCAGGGCAGTCAGCCCCAGCATTTT
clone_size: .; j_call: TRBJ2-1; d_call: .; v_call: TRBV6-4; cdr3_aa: CASSPAFYNEQFF; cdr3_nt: TGTGCCAGCAGTCCCGCATTCTACAATGAGCAGTTCTTC
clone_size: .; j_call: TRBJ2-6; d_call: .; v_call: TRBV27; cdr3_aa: CASSFSPVRSPSGANVLTF; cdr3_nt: TGTGCCAGCAGTTTTTCTCCGGTCCGGTCCCCCTCTGGGGCCAACGTCCTGACTTTC
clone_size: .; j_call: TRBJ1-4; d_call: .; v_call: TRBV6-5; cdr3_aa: CASSPDGTWEKLFF; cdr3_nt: TGTGCCAGCAGCCCGGACGGTACTTGGGAAAAACTGTTTTTT